The rows below give T cell receptor beta chains drawn from one sample of a study of CD8 T cells in ankylosing spondylitis. TCRdb analysed the 5' RACE reads with MiXCR anew, one entry per CDR3 protein. Of roughly 670,000 distinct CDR3 sequences in the sample, over 15% were seen once. The specimen was blood, either unsorted or a sorted T cell fraction (not recorded which). These receptors all come from a male donor with ankylosing spondylitis. Both conserved end residues are trimmed from each CDR3.

J: TRBJ2-3
V: TRBV5-1
CDR3: ASRPLRTTDTQY

J: TRBJ1-4
V: TRBV7-9
CDR3: ASSLNSGGTNEKLF

J: TRBJ2-1
V: TRBV5-1
CDR3: ASRNSGGNEQF

J: TRBJ2-2
V: TRBV11-2
CDR3: ASSLVGRATGELF

J: TRBJ2-3
V: TRBV27
CDR3: ASSLYGSTDTQY

J: TRBJ1-1
V: TRBV11-2
CDR3: ASSSTKFFGTANTEAF

J: TRBJ2-1
V: TRBV29-1
CDR3: SVSTGPPYNEQF

J: TRBJ1-2
V: TRBV5-5
CDR3: ASSLGLGDYGYT

J: TRBJ2-3
V: TRBV24-1
CDR3: ATSETGEVDTQY

J: TRBJ1-5
V: TRBV10-3
CDR3: ATREGENQPQH

J: TRBJ2-7
V: TRBV28
CDR3: ASSFGAGGVYEQY

J: TRBJ1-2
V: TRBV5-1
CDR3: ASSLEGVDGYT

J: TRBJ2-1
V: TRBV7-9
CDR3: ASSLTGTRSDNEQF

J: TRBJ2-5
V: TRBV20-1
CDR3: SATGTLQETQY

J: TRBJ2-5
V: TRBV29-1
CDR3: SVEHSQETQY

J: TRBJ1-1
V: TRBV27
CDR3: ASRPRGGIYTEAF

J: TRBJ1-5
V: TRBV10-3
CDR3: AISEVGNQPQH

J: TRBJ1-2
V: TRBV2
CDR3: ASSGGRGRFVDYGYT

J: TRBJ2-1
V: TRBV7-9
CDR3: ASSLASQGAYNEQF

J: TRBJ1-4
V: TRBV20-1
CDR3: SAPSVGGNEKLF

J: TRBJ2-3
V: TRBV5-1
CDR3: ASSRLAGAGTDTQY

J: TRBJ2-1
V: TRBV29-1
CDR3: SVARGEGEQF

J: TRBJ2-5
V: TRBV15
CDR3: ATSRGTGGSGQETQY

J: TRBJ1-2
V: TRBV6-1
CDR3: ASLDDRGGHTRGGYT

J: TRBJ1-1
V: TRBV20-1
CDR3: SARVPGTGITEAF

J: TRBJ2-4
V: TRBV16
CDR3: ASIPGWGDRGANIQY

J: TRBJ2-6
V: TRBV7-3
CDR3: ASSQQGSGANVLT

J: TRBJ1-2
V: TRBV2
CDR3: ARSGVSYGYT

J: TRBJ1-6
V: TRBV7-9
CDR3: ASSSGQPSSPLH

J: TRBJ2-1
V: TRBV7-3
CDR3: ASSSDSYNEQF

J: TRBJ2-2
V: TRBV5-1
CDR3: ASSLFLGGTTGELF

J: TRBJ2-7
V: TRBV5-1
CDR3: ASSYPDREGYEQY

J: TRBJ2-7
V: TRBV9
CDR3: ASSGGLAGAGYEQY

J: TRBJ1-3
V: TRBV5-1
CDR3: ASSLGGTGSGNTIY

J: TRBJ1-1
V: TRBV4-1
CDR3: ASSHNQRNTEAF